A single T cell receptor (beta chain) is shown here with its context. Its antigen is unknown. This entry comes from a study of T cells in narcolepsy. Findings and limits, study-wide: HCRT-specific and TRIB2-specific autoreactive clonotypes appeared among same-patient CSF and blood CD4+ clonotypes.

This CDR3 comprises 17 residues. With V trimmed by 4 bases and J by 9 bases, 15 bases remained unmatched. Germline V gene lookup returns CDR1 MNHNS and CDR2 SASEGT. Using immunoSEQ multiplex PCR, the repertoire was profiled, and TCRdb retains in-frame clones only, with some absent. Of about 40,000 clones listed, approximately 85% are singletons. The receptor comes from a human donor with narcolepsy. This rearrangement joins TRBV6-1 to TRBJ1-2; 12 nucleotides agree with TRBD1. The sequencing sample was made of CD45RA- memory CD4+ T cells from PBMCs. The CDR3 loop is CASSAGTGGAGARSYTF. The CDR3 DNA follows: TGTGCCAGCAGTGCCGGGACAGGGGGCGCAGGTGCTAGGAGCTACACCTTC.